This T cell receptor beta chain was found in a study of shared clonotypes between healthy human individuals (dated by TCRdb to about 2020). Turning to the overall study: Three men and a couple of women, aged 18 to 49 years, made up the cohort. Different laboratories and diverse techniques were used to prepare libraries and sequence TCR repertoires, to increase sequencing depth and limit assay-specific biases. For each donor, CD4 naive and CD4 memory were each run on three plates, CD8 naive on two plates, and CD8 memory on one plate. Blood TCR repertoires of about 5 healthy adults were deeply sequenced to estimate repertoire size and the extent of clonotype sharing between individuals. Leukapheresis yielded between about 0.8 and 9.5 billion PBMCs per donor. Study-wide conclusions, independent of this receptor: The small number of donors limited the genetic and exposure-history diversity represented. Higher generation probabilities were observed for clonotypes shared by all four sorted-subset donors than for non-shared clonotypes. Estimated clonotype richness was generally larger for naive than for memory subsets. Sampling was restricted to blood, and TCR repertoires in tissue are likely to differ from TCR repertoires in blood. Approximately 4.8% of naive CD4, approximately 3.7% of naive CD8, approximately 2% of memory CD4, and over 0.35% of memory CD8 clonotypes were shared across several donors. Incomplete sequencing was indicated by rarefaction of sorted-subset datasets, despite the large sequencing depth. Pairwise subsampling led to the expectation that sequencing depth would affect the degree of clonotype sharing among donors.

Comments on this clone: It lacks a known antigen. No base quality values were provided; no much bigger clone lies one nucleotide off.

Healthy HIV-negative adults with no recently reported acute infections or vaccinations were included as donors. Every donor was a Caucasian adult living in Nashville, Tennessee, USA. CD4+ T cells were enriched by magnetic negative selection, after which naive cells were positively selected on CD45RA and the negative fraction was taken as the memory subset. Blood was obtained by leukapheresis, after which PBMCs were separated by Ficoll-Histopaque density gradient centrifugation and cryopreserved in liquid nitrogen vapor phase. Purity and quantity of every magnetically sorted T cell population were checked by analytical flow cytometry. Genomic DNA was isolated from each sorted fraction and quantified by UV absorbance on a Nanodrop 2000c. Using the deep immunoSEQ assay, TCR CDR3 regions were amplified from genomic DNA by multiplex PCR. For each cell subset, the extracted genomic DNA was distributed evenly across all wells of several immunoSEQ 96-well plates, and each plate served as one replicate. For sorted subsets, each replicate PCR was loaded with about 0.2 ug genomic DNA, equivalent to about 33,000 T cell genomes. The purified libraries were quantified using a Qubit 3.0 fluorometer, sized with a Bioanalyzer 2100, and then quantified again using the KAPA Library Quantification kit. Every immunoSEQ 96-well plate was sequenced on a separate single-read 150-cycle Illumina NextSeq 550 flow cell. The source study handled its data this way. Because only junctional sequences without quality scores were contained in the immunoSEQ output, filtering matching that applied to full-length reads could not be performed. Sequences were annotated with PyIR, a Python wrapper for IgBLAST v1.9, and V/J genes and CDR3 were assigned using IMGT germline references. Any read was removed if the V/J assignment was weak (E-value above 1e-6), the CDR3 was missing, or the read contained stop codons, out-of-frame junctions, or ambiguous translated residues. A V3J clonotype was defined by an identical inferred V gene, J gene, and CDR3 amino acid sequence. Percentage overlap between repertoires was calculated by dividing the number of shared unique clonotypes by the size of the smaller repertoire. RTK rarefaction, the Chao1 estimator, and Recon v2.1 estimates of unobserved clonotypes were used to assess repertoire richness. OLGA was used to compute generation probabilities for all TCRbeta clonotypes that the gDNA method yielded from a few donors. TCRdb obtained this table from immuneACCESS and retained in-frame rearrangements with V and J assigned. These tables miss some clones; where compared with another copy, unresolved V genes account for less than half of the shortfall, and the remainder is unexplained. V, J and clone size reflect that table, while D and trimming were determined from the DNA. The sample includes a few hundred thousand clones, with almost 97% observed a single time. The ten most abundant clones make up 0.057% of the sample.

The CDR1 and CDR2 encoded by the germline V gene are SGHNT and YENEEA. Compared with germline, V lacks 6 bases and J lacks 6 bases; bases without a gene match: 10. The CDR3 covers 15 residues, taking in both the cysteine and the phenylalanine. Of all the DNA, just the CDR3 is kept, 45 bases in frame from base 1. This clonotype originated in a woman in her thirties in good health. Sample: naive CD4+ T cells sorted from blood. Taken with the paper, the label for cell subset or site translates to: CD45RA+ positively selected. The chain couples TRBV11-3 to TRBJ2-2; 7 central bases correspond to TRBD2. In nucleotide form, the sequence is TGTGCCAGCAGGAGCGGGATCGGAGACGCCGGGGAGCTGTTTTTT. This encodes CASRSGIGDAGELFF. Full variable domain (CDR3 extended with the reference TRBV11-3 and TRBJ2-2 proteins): EAGVVQSPRYKIIEKKQPVAFWCNPISGHNTLYWYLQNLGQGPELLIRYENEEAVDDSQLPKDRFSAERLKGVDSTLKIQPAELGDSAVYLCASRSGIGDAGELFFGEGSRLTVL.